Presented here are 27 T cell receptor beta chains from one specimen sequenced in a study of cytomegalovirus exposure and HLA in healthy donors. A multiplex PCR was run with 60 Vbeta primers and 13 Jbeta primers. Profiling relied on immunoSEQ multiplex PCR, and the TCRdb table lists in-frame clones only, not all of them. The data contain roughly 140,000 clones, almost 80% of them singletons. The sequencing sample was made of PBMCs. The receptors stem from a woman in her 30s in good health and CMV-seronegative.

V and J are TRBV25-1 and TRBJ2-7; TRBD2 might be the D (5 bases). This CDR3 is built from 16 residues. CDR1 is MGHDK and CDR2 is SYGVNS in the germline V gene. V shed 6 bases and J shed 0 bases, with 18 bases lying between them. CDR3 DNA sequence: TGTGCCAGCAGCCCCGGGGTCCCCGCTGGCTCCTACGAGCAGTACTTC. Protein product: CASSPGVPAGSYEQYF.

This sequence joins TRBV7-9 and TRBJ2-7; possibly TRBD2 for D (5 bases). With 5 bases removed from V and 1 base from J, the gap between germline ends came to 12 bases. Germline CDR1 is SEHNR and CDR2 is FQNEAQ (reference sequence). The CDR3 extends over 14 amino acids. The CDR3 here is CASSPTEVSYEQYF. CDR3 sequence (DNA): TGTGCCAGCAGCCCCACGGAGGTATCCTACGAGCAGTACTTC.

The rearrangement uses TRBV7-2 and TRBJ2-5; 9 nucleotides match TRBD2. The CDR3 loop spans 14 amino acids. The trim removed 5 bases at V and 4 bases at J, leaving 5 bases unmatched. Germline V lookup: CDR1 SGHTA, CDR2 FQGNSA. In nucleotides, the CDR3 is TGTGCCAGCAGCCGCGGGGGGGGGACAGAGACCCAGTACTTC. Translation: CASSRGGGTETQYF. Together with reference TRBV7-2 and TRBJ2-5, the CDR3 gives the full variable domain: GAGVSQSPSNKVTEKGKDVELRCDPISGHTALYWYRQSLGQGLEFLIYFQGNSAPDKSGLPSDRFSAERTGGSVSTLTIQRTQQEDSAVYLCASSRGGGTETQYFGPGTRLLVL.

The V call is TRBV19, the J call TRBJ2-3, with D unresolved. V lost 7 bases and J 6 bases, leaving 14 bases between the germline ends. Germline V lookup: CDR1 LNHDA, CDR2 SQIVND (reference sequence). The CDR3 spans 13 residues. The CDR3 DNA follows: TGTGCCAGTAACACCGCGGAGAGGGATACGCAGTATTTT. It is translated as CASNTAERDTQYF.

The V and J genes are TRBV27 and TRBJ2-3, with 15 bases aligning to TRBD2. V lost 3 bases and J lost 2; bases outside the gene matches: 9. The CDR3 has 19 amino acids. Per germline, CDR1 MNHEY and CDR2 SMNVEV (reference sequence). The CDR3 DNA follows: TGTGCCAGCAGTTTGTATGGGACTAGCGGGGGGTTTAACACAGATACGCAGTATTTT. Translating it yields CASSLYGTSGGFNTDTQYF.

The V call is TRBV7-2, the J call TRBJ2-1; TRBD2 agrees at 12 bases. The trim removed 5 bases at V and 3 bases at J, leaving 2 bases unmatched. There are 15 residues in the CDR3. Germline CDR1 reads SGHTA; CDR2 reads FQGNSA. The CDR3 DNA follows: TGTGCCAGCAGCCTGACTAGCGGGGGCTACAATGAGCAGTTCTTC. Encoded protein: CASSLTSGGYNEQFF. The variable domain in full, with the rest retrieved from reference TRBV7-2 and TRBJ2-1, is GAGVSQSPSNKVTEKGKDVELRCDPISGHTALYWYRQSLGQGLEFLIYFQGNSAPDKSGLPSDRFSAERTGGSVSTLTIQRTQQEDSAVYLCASSLTSGGYNEQFFGPGTRLTVL.

The chain links TRBV11-2 to TRBJ1-1, with TRBD1 matching 8 bases. The trim removed 1 base at V and 0 bases at J, leaving 1 base unmatched. The CDR3 runs 15 residues. Germline CDR1 SGHAT, CDR2 FQNNGV. The CDR3 coding sequence is TGTGCCAGCAGCTTAGCAGGGGGCATGAACACTGAAGCTTTCTTT. Translating gives CASSLAGGMNTEAFF.

V usage is TRBV6-5 and J usage is TRBJ1-3, with TRBD1 identical over 8 bases. The CDR3 covers 15 residues. V was clipped by 5 bases and J by 4 bases; unmatched bases: 7. Germline-derived CDR1 and CDR2 are MNHEY and SVGAGI. Here the CDR3 DNA reads TGTGCCAGCAGTCAACAGGGGGTAGGCGGAAACACCATATATTTT. Protein sequence: CASSQQGVGGNTIYF.

The V gene is TRBV11-2, the J gene TRBJ2-2; 9 nucleotides match TRBD1. This CDR3 is built from 14 residues. V trimming: 5 bases; J trimming: 6 bases; junction bases outside the gene matches: 4. The germline gives CDR1 SGHAT, CDR2 FQNNGV. The CDR3 loop reads CASSGTGSAGELFF. CDR3 DNA sequence: TGTGCCAGCAGCGGGACAGGGAGTGCCGGGGAGCTGTTTTTT.

The V gene is TRBV4-1, the J gene TRBJ2-1; 7 positions match TRBD2. Trimming took 1 base from V and 6 from J; bases not matched to a gene: 6. The CDR3 has 15 residues. CDR1 MGHRA and CDR2 YSYEKL come from the germline V gene. CDR3 DNA sequence: TGCGCCAGCAGCCAAGGGCTAGCGGTCCTCAATGAGCAGTTCTTC. The encoded protein is CASSQGLAVLNEQFF.

This chain connects TRBV4-1 to TRBJ1-2, with D uncertain. The germline V and J ends were trimmed by 5 bases and 8 bases, with 9 bases remaining between them. The CDR3 contains 11 residues. In germline, CDR1 is MGHRA, CDR2 YSYEKL. CDR3 protein: CASSVRGGYTF. CDR3 in DNA: TGCGCCAGCAGCGTCCGAGGGGGCTACACCTTC.

This clone appeared a single time. The rearrangement uses TRBV1 and TRBJ2-3; the D segment call TRBD2 is taken from the table without a DNA check. TRBV1 has pseudogene status. The CDR3 length is 19 residues. CDR3 nucleotides: TGCACCAGCAGCCAAAGACTAGCGGGGGGACTCTTAGTTGAGGATACGCAGTATTTT. This translates into CTSSQRLAGGLLVEDTQYF.

This chain joins TRBV6-6 and TRBJ2-3; D ambiguous. Per the germline V gene, CDR1 is MNHNY and CDR2 is SVGAGI (reference sequence). CDR3 length equals 12 residues. Trimming took off 8 bases at V and 2 bases at J, with 8 bases between the two ends. CDR3 in amino acids: CASGEYTDTQYF. The CDR3 nucleotides are TGTGCCAGCGGAGAATACACAGATACGCAGTATTTT.

This chain links TRBV5-1 with TRBJ1-6; 7 bases agree with TRBD1. The V gene's germline CDR1 is SGHRS and CDR2 YFSETQ. V lost 2 bases and J lost 7; bases outside the gene matches: 0. The CDR3 has 13 amino acids. This CDR3 is CASSLQGNSPLHF. The CDR3 DNA reads as TGCGCCAGCAGCTTACAGGGGAATTCACCCCTCCACTTT.

This chain connects TRBV27 to TRBJ2-7, with TRBD1 matching over 10 bases. V dropped 9 bases and J dropped 5; count of bases not matched to a gene: 10. This CDR3 has 14 amino acids. Germline lookup yields CDR1 MNHEY and CDR2 SMNVEV (reference sequence). CDR3 residues: CASQPGQGIHEQYF. For the CDR3, the DNA is TGTGCCAGTCAGCCGGGACAGGGGATCCACGAGCAGTACTTC.

Of note for this clone: This specimen includes other DNA sequences encoding the same CDR3. The V gene is TRBV25-1, the J gene TRBJ2-5; no reliable D call. Per germline, CDR1 MGHDK and CDR2 SYGVNS. The CDR3 runs to 11 residues. V lost 5 bases and J 5 bases, leaving 6 bases between the germline ends. DNA of the CDR3: TGTGCCAGCAGTTTCGGGGAGACCCAGTACTTC. This translates into CASSFGETQYF. Together with reference TRBV25-1 and TRBJ2-5, the CDR3 gives the full variable domain: EADIYQTPRYLVIGTGKKITLECSQTMGHDKMYWYQQDPGMELHLIHYSYGVNSTEKGDLSSESTVSRIRTEHFPLTLESARPSHTSQYLCASSFGETQYFGPGTRLLVL.

The genes are TRBV18 and TRBJ2-2, with 8 bases fitting TRBD1. Germline values: CDR1 KGHSH, CDR2 LQKENI. The CDR3 runs to 15 residues. Losses at the gene ends were 3 bases for V and 3 bases for J; bases not matched to a gene: 3. Here the CDR3 DNA reads TGTGCCAGCTCACCCGACAGGGGATACACCGGGGAGCTGTTTTTT. The encoded protein is CASSPDRGYTGELFF.

The genes are TRBV2 and TRBJ1-2, with D hard to call. The CDR3 consists of 13 residues. The V end lost 7 bases, the J end lost 8 bases, and 17 bases lay between the germline ends. Germline loops: CDR1 SNHLY, CDR2 FYNNEI. The CDR3 DNA sequence: TGTGCCAGCAAGCCGGCGGCCTCATGGGGCTACACCTTC. Its protein is CASKPAASWGYTF. Filled out from reference TRBV2 and TRBJ1-2, the complete variable domain reads EPEVTQTPSHQVTQMGQEVILRCVPISNHLYFYWYRQILGQKVEFLVSFYNNEISEKSEIFDDQFSVERPDGSNFTLKIRSTKLEDSAMYFCASKPAASWGYTFGSGTRLTVV.

The chain is built from TRBV6-5 and TRBJ1-5, with unresolved D. The CDR3 is 14 amino acids. Trimming removed 2 bases from V and 2 bases from J, with 7 bases in between. The germline V gene has CDR1 MNHEY and CDR2 SVGAGI. The CDR3 DNA reads TGTGCCAGCAGTTACACGGGAGGCAATCAGCCCCAGCATTTT. Translated: CASSYTGGNQPQHF.

The chain combines TRBV5-1 with TRBJ1-2, with D unresolved. Germline V gene sequence: CDR1 SGHRS, CDR2 YFSETQ. This CDR3 region has 13 residues. With 5 bases removed from V and 0 bases from J, the gap between germline ends came to 8 bases. The CDR3 protein is CASSGEANYGYTF. CDR3 sequence (DNA): TGCGCCAGCAGTGGAGAAGCTAACTATGGCTACACCTTC.

In its sample, this clone was seen a few times. For the CDR3, the DNA is TGTGCCAGCAGACGAGCCGGGACAGGGTATGGCTACACCTTC. It yields the protein CASRRAGTGYGYTF. The chain uses TRBV13 and TRBJ1-2, with 9 nucleotides matching TRBD1. J lost 5 bases, V lost 6 bases, and 7 bases had no gene match. Per the germline V gene, CDR1 is PRHDT and CDR2 is FYEKMQ (reference sequence). CDR3 length equals 14 residues.

The CDR3 nucleotides are TGTGCCAGCTCACCACGACAGGGGGAGTATTCACCCCTCCACTTT. Translated, it gives CASSPRQGEYSPLHF. V is TRBV18 and J is TRBJ1-6; 9 nucleotides line up with TRBD1. The CDR3 length is 15 residues. Looked up from germline, CDR1 is KGHSH and CDR2 is LQKENI. V lost 1 base, J lost 8 bases, and 3 bases stayed unmatched. Based on the CDR3 plus reference TRBV18 and TRBJ1-6, the full variable domain is NAGVMQNPRHLVRRRGQEARLRCSPMKGHSHVYWYRQLPEEGLKFMVYLQKENIIDESGMPKERFSAEFPKEGPSILRIQQVVRGDSAAYFCASSPRQGEYSPLHFGNGTRLTVT.

The chain has TRBV14 and TRBJ2-7; D gene unclear. Trimming removed 4 bases at V and 3 bases at J, with 13 bases between. Germline CDR1 reads SGHDN; CDR2 reads FVKESK. The CDR3 runs 14 residues. CDR3 protein: CASSLGRLYYEQYF. The CDR3 nucleotides are TGTGCCAGCAGCCTTGGGCGCCTCTACTACGAGCAGTACTTC.

V is TRBV7-6 and J is TRBJ2-6; 7 bases are shared with TRBD2. Germline CDR1 is SGHVS and CDR2 is FNYEAQ. Trimming took 4 bases from V and 1 from J; bases not matched to a gene: 7. The CDR3 is made up of 17 amino acids. In nucleotides, the CDR3 is TGTGCCAGCAGCTCCCCGCTCGGGGGGTCTGGGGCCAACGTCCTGACTTTC. Protein: CASSSPLGGSGANVLTF.

The rearrangement links TRBV9 to TRBJ2-3; 13 bases line up with TRBD2. CDR3 size: 17 residues. Germline V CDR1 and CDR2: SGDLS, YYNGEE. J was trimmed by 5 bases and V by 1 base; bases with no gene match: 7. The DNA of the CDR3 is TGTGCCAGCAGCGTAACTAGCGGGGGGGCCTCGAAAGATACGCAGTATTTT. Translating it yields CASSVTSGGASKDTQYF.

The chain links TRBV5-6 to TRBJ1-6; D is unclear. Per the germline V gene, CDR1 is SGHDT and CDR2 is YYEEEE. The CDR3 totals 12 residues. V was clipped by 1 base and J by 7 bases, with 3 bases between them. The CDR3, as DNA: TGTGCCAGCAGCTTGTCAAATTCACCCCTCCACTTT. This gives the protein CASSLSNSPLHF.

The rearrangement uses TRBV5-1 and TRBJ2-3, with D possibly TRBD1 on 6 matching bases. Germline V lookup: CDR1 SGHRS, CDR2 YFSETQ. V was pared by 2 bases and J by 0 bases, with 10 bases between. The CDR3 covers 15 residues. The CDR3 loop reads CASSFRDTSTDTQYF. For the CDR3, the DNA is TGCGCCAGCAGCTTCCGGGACACGAGCACAGATACGCAGTATTTT. The full variable domain, with the rest looked up from reference TRBV5-1 and TRBJ2-3, is KAGVTQTPRYLIKTRGQQVTLSCSPISGHRSVSWYQQTPGQGLQFLFEYFSETQRNKGNFPGRFSGRQFSNSRSEMNVSTLELGDSALYLCASSFRDTSTDTQYFGPGTRLTVL.